Sequencing of this T cell receptor beta chain was carried out in a study of T cell responses to AZD1222 COVID-19 vaccine. Study conclusions and caveats: Baseline antibody screening turned up just a handful of seropositive AZD1222 recipients. Two AZD1222 doses significantly raised spike-specific TCR breadth and depth over controls. Donors in the cohort were predominantly white British and more often female, and clonal diversity was possibly underestimated.

In the case of this clone: Its antigen is not identified.

Germline V gives CDR1 SGHTA, CDR2 FQGNSA. Trimming pared 3 bases from V and 2 bases from J, leaving 5 bases between. The CDR3 runs to 13 residues. Only in-frame clones appear in the TCRdb table, and some are missing; sequencing was by immunoSEQ multiplex PCR. The sample contains around 70,000 clones, about four fifths of which appear only once. Here the sequenced sample was peripheral blood, taken on day 0 of MenACWY control vaccination. The clonotype was recovered from an adult in good health. V is TRBV7-2 and J is TRBJ1-5, with D hard to call. The CDR3 reads CASSFRGNQPQHF. The CDR3 DNA sequence: TGTGCCAGCAGCTTTCGGGGCAATCAGCCCCAGCATTTT.